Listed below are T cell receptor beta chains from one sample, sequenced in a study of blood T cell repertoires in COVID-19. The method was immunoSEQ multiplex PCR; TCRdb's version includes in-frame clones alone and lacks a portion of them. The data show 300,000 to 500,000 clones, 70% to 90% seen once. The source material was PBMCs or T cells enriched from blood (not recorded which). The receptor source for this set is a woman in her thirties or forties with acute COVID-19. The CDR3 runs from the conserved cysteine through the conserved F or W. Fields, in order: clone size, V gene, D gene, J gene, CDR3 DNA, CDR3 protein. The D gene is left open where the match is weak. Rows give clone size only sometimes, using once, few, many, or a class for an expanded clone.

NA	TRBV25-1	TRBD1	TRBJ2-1	TGTGCCAGCAGTGCACAGGGGAGAGTCCATGAGCAGTTCTTC	CASSAQGRVHEQFF
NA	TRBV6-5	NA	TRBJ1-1	TGTGCCAGCAGCCGCGGGCCGGAAGCTTTCTTT	CASSRGPEAFF
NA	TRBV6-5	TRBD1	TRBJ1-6	TGTGCCAGCGGGAAGACAGGGAATTCACCCCTCCACTTT	CASGKTGNSPLHF
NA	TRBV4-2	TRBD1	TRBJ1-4	TGTGCCAGCAGCGACCGGGACAGGGGCGGGGAAAAACTGTTTTTT	CASSDRDRGGEKLFF
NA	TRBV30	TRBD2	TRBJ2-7	TGTGCCTGGAGTTATACTAGCGGGCTCAACGAGCAGTACTTC	CAWSYTSGLNEQYF
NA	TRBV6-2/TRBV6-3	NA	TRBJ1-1	TGTGCCAGCAGTTACAGCGGGACGGGGAACACTGAAGCTTTCTTT	CASSYSGTGNTEAFF
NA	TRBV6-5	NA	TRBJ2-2	TGTGCCAGCAGTTATTTCAGGGTTGGCGGGGAGCTGTTTTTT	CASSYFRVGGELFF
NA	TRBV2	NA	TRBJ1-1	TGTGCCAGCAGTGTCAGGAAAGGGGACACTGAAGCTTTCTTT	CASSVRKGDTEAFF
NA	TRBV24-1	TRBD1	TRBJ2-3	TGTGCCACCAGTGGACAGGGGATGGGTACGCAGTATTTT	CATSGQGMGTQYF
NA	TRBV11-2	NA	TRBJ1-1	TGTGCCAGCAGCTTAGAGCAGGGATGGACTGAAGCTTTCTTT	CASSLEQGWTEAFF
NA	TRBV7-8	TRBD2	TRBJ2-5	TGTGCCAGCAGCCCGCCGGGGGGGGCGGAGACCCAGTACTTC	CASSPPGGAETQYF
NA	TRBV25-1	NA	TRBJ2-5	TGTGCCCCCAGGACAGAAGTTGTTGAAGAGACCCAGTACTTC	CAPRTEVVEETQYF
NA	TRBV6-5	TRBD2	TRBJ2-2	TGTGCCACTGTCCGTCCTAGCGGGAACACCGGGGAGCTGTTTTTT	CATVRPSGNTGELFF
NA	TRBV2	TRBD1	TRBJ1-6	TGTGCCAGCAGTTCCGGGACAGGGAGGTCACCCCTCCACTTT	CASSSGTGRSPLHF
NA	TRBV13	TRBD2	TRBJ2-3	TGTGCCAGCAGTAGCGGGCGGGGAGATACGCAGTATTTT	CASSSGRGDTQYF
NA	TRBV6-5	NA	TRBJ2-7	TGTGCCACCCCTAGTGCGGGTCGGTACGAGCAGTACTTC	CATPSAGRYEQYF
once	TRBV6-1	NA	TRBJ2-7	TGTGCCAGCAGTGAAGCCCGAGCGGGCTACGAGCAGTACTTC	CASSEARAGYEQYF
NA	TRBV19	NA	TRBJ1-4	TGTGCCAGTAGTGGCCTTTTGAGGGGGTCTAATGAAAAACTGTTTTTT	CASSGLLRGSNEKLFF
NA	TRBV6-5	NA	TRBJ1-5	TGTGCCACCACCGGGGGGCTCAATCAGCCCCAGCATTTT	CATTGGLNQPQHF
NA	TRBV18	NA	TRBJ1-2	TGTGCCAGCTCACCAGCAGGGGACTATGGCTACACCTTC	CASSPAGDYGYTF
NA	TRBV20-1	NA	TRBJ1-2	TGCAGTGCCACTCAGGGCTATGGCTACACCTTC	CSATQGYGYTF
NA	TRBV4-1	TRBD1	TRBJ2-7	TGCGCCAGCAGCCAAGGGGCACAGGGGATCTCCTACGAGCAGTACTTC	CASSQGAQGISYEQYF
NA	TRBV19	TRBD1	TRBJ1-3	TGTGCCACCTCGGGACAGTCTGGAAACACCATATATTTT	CATSGQSGNTIYF
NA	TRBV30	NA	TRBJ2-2	TGTGCCTGGTGGGCCACCGGGGAGCTGTTTTTT	CAWWATGELFF
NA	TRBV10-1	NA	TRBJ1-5	TGCGCCAGCAGTGGAAGGGCCAGGGAGGGGATTAGTAGCAATCAGCCCCAGCATTTT	CASSGRAREGISSNQPQHF
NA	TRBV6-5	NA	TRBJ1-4	TGTGCCAGCAGTTACGGCCGGGAGGGTAATGAAAAACTGTTTTTT	CASSYGREGNEKLFF
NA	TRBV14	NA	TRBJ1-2	TGTGCCAGCAGCGCAGGCTATGGCTACACCTTC	CASSAGYGYTF
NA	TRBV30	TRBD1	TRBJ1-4	TGTGCCTGGAGCGAGGACAGGGGAGCTAATGAAAAACTGTTTTTT	CAWSEDRGANEKLFF
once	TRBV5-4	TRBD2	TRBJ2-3	TGTGCCAGCAGCTTTAGCGGGGGGGCCGTAGATACGCAGTATTTT	CASSFSGGAVDTQYF
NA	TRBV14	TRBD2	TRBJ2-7	TGTGCCAGCAGCTCACTCGGCGGGAGGGGTCAGTACTTC	CASSSLGGRGQYF
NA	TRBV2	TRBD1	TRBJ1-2	TGTGCCAGCAGTGAGGGGACAGGTGATTTTTATGGCTACACCTTC	CASSEGTGDFYGYTF
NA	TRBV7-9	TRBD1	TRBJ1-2	TGTGCCAGCAGCTACCAGGGGGAGATCTATGGCTACACCTTC	CASSYQGEIYGYTF